These 13 T cell receptor beta chains came from one sample sequenced in a study of shared clonotypes between healthy human individuals (dated by TCRdb to 2018 to 2021). The library came from the immunoSEQ multiplex PCR assay. In its TCRdb copy, this immuneACCESS table keeps in-frame sequences only and misses some clones. Where compared with another copy, unresolved V genes explain less than half of these, and the others have no known cause. The sample contains about 1 million clones, about 70% of them found a single time. Nearly 1.5% of the sample belongs to the ten largest clones. Source material: memory CD4+ T cells sorted from blood. The cell subset or site label of this sample denotes: CD45RA-negative fraction. These receptor sequences come from a man aged 18 to 29 in good health.

This clone was seen a few times. This sequence joins TRBV29-1 and TRBJ1-6; D is unresolved. In germline, CDR1 is SQVTM, CDR2 ANQGSEA. Trimming stripped 5 bases from V and 9 bases from J, with 14 bases between. This CDR3 comprises 13 residues. CDR3 DNA: TGCAGCGTTAGACTATCCGCCTCTTCACCCCTCCACTTT. This sequence encodes CSVRLSASSPLHF. Based on the CDR3 plus reference TRBV29-1 and TRBJ1-6, the full variable domain is SAVISQKPSRDICQRGTSLTIQCQVDSQVTMMFWYRQQPGQSLTLIATANQGSEATYESGFVIDKFPISRPNLTFSTLTVSNMSPEDSSIYLCSVRLSASSPLHFGNGTRLTVT.

The V and J genes are TRBV7-2 and TRBJ2-5, with D hard to call. The germline CDR1 and CDR2 sequences are SGHTA and FQGNSA. V was cut by 1 base and J by 2 bases, with 8 bases left in between. CDR3 length: 14 amino acids. The CDR3 DNA follows: TGTGCCAGCAGCTTAGGGCCGGTACAAGAGACCCAGTACTTC. Translating gives CASSLGPVQETQYF.

For this clone: The sample carries other DNA sequences with the same CDR3. The V gene is TRBV7-3, the J gene TRBJ1-5; D may be TRBD1 (5 bases). The V gene's germline CDR1 is SGHTA and CDR2 FQGTGA. The V end was cut by 5 bases, the J end by 6 bases, with 11 bases between. The CDR3 length is 13 residues. CDR3 sequence (DNA): TGTGCCAGCAGCCCGACGGGGGGTCAGCCCCAGCATTTT. Protein: CASSPTGGQPQHF.

This clone was found once. V is TRBV27 and J is TRBJ1-6; D ambiguous. The CDR3 has 12 residues. Trimming removed 5 bases from V and 3 bases from J, with 2 bases in between. Germline CDR1 MNHEY, CDR2 SMNVEV (reference sequence). The CDR3 nucleotides read TGTGCCAGCAGTATCTATAATTCACCCCTCCACTTT. It translates to CASSIYNSPLHF.

The chain recombines TRBV19 with TRBJ2-2, with 7 nucleotides matching TRBD1. From germline, CDR1 is LNHDA and CDR2 SQIVND (reference sequence). Unmatched junction bases numbered 2, after V lost 7 bases and J lost 0 bases. The CDR3 contains 14 residues. The CDR3 region is CASIGTANTGELFF. The CDR3 bases are TGTGCCAGTATTGGGACAGCGAACACCGGGGAGCTGTTTTTT. Full variable domain (missing parts from reference TRBV19 and TRBJ2-2): DGGITQSPKYLFRKEGQNVTLSCEQNLNHDAMYWYRQDPGQGLRLIYYSQIVNDFQKGDIAEGYSVSREKKESFPLTVTSAQKNPTAFYLCASIGTANTGELFFGEGSRLTVL.

The genes are TRBV6-1 and TRBJ1-3; 8 bases are shared with TRBD1. V trimming: 9 bases; J trimming: 0 bases; junction bases outside the gene matches: 4. The CDR3 sequence is 14 residues long. CDR1 is MNHNS and CDR2 is SASEGT in the germline V gene. CDR3: CASWDRISGNTIYF. CDR3 bases: TGTGCCAGTTGGGACAGGATCTCTGGAAACACCATATATTTT.

The chain joins TRBV11-3 to TRBJ1-3; the D is unclear. The CDR3 has 15 residues. The germline gives CDR1 SGHNT, CDR2 YENEEA. V lost 6 bases, J lost 1 base, and 13 bases lay in between. CDR3 in DNA: TGTGCCAGCAGTCAATCGGGCACGTCTGGAAACACCATATATTTT. This encodes CASSQSGTSGNTIYF.

The rearrangement links TRBV7-9 to TRBJ2-2; D uncertain. This CDR3 contains 14 residues. V lost 2 bases and J lost 6, with 10 bases in between. The germline gives CDR1 SEHNR, CDR2 FQNEAQ (reference sequence). CDR3 nucleotides: TGTGCCAGCAGCTTATCCGGTGACTCCGGGGAGCTGTTTTTT. Protein: CASSLSGDSGELFF.

This chain connects TRBV5-6 to TRBJ2-5; D is possibly TRBD2 (6 bases). Germline V gives CDR1 SGHDT, CDR2 YYEEEE. Between the trimmed V and J ends, which lost 3 bases and 5 bases, there was a span of 14 bases. This CDR3 has 14 residues. CDR3 in amino acids: CASSSPSVKETQYF. CDR3 bases: TGTGCCAGCAGCTCGCCTAGCGTCAAGGAGACCCAGTACTTC.

The chain combines TRBV10-3 with TRBJ1-3, with D tentatively TRBD1 (5 bases). The V gene's germline CDR1 is ENHRY and CDR2 SYGVKD. V dropped 3 bases and J dropped 2 bases, with 11 bases sitting between them. The CDR3 length is 15 residues. The CDR3 protein is CAISDPGKAGNTIYF. The CDR3 coding sequence is TGTGCCATCAGTGATCCAGGGAAGGCTGGAAACACCATATATTTT.

The gene calls are TRBV11-2 and TRBJ2-1; no reliable D call. Germline values: CDR1 SGHAT, CDR2 FQNNGV. This CDR3 contains 16 residues. V gave up 2 bases and J gave up 1 base, with 12 bases separating them. CDR3 in amino acids: CASSLKTLWSYNEQFF. CDR3 bases: TGTGCCAGCAGCTTAAAGACCCTCTGGTCCTACAATGAGCAGTTCTTC.

In this sample, this clone turned up many times. The chain uses TRBV10-3 and TRBJ1-5, with a possible D match to TRBD1 (5 bases). CDR3 length: 13 amino acids. CDR1 is ENHRY and CDR2 is SYGVKD in the germline V gene. The ends were cut back, 4 bases at V and 5 bases at J, with 9 bases in the middle. CDR3 in DNA: TGTGCCATCAGTGGGGGCGAAGATCAGCCCCAGCATTTT. Protein: CAISGGEDQPQHF.

The table lists this clone with a few counts. The chain has TRBV7-2 and TRBJ2-7; 9 positions agree with TRBD1. V shed 5 bases, J shed 4 bases, and the junction held 9 bases outside the gene matches. The CDR3 totals 15 residues. Germline V gene lookup returns CDR1 SGHTA and CDR2 FQGNSA. The CDR3 is CASSHGGTGKYEQYF. In DNA, the CDR3 is TGTGCCAGCAGCCACGGCGGGACAGGGAAGTACGAGCAGTACTTC.